The clone carrying this T cell receptor beta chain showed up many times. Germline V gives CDR1 MNHNS, CDR2 SASEGT. V dropped 6 bases and J dropped 9; count of bases not matched to a gene: 5. The CDR3 consists of 13 residues. This entry belongs to a study of metastatic and nonmetastatic thyroid tumors. As originally analysed: A classifier of distant metastasis in papillary thyroid cancer was built from CDR3 differences (across clinicopathological groups). TCRdb reanalyzed the PCR reads with MiXCR. These V and J calls originate from TCRdb's pipeline instead of the authors' own analysis. Here the sample spans under 100,000 clones, approximately 9% being singletons. Prior to thyroid surgery, none of the patients had received any treatment.

This clonotype was obtained from a female donor with papillary thyroid cancer or a benign thyroid nodule (not recorded which). Some clones in this sample may be carry-over from other donors' samples. Sequencing was carried out using blood. The chain links TRBV6-1 to TRBJ2-4; 10 bases are shared with TRBD1. This CDR3 is CASRGTGDFIQYF. CDR3 sequence (DNA): TGTGCCAGCAGGGGGACAGGGGATTTCATTCAGTACTTC.